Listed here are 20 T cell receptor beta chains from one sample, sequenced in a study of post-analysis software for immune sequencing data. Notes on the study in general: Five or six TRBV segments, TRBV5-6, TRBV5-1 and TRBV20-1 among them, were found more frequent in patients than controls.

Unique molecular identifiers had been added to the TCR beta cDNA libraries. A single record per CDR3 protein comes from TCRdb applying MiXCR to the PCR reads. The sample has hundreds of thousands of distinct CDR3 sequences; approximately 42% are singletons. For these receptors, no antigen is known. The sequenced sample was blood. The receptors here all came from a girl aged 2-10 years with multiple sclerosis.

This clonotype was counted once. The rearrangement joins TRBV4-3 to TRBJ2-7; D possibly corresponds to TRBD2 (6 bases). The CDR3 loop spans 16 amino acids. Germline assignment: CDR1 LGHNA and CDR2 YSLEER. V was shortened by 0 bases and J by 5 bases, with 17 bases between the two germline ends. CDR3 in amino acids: CASSQDRAGSYHEQYF. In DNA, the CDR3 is TGCGCCAGCAGCCAAGATAGAGCCGGGAGTTACCACGAGCAGTACTTC.

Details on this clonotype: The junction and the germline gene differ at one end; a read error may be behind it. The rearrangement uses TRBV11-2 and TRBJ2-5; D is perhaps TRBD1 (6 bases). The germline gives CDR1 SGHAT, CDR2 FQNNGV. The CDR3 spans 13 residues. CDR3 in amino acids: CASSWGLQETRYF. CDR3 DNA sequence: TGTGCCAGCAGCTGGGGGCTCCAAGAGACCCGGTACTTC.

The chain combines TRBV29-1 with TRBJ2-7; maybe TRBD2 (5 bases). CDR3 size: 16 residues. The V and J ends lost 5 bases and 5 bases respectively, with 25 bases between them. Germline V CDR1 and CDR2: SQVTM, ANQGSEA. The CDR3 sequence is CSVFFIRAEDGDEQYF. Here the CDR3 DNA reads TGCAGCGTTTTTTTCATTCGGGCCGAGGACGGGGACGAGCAGTACTTC.

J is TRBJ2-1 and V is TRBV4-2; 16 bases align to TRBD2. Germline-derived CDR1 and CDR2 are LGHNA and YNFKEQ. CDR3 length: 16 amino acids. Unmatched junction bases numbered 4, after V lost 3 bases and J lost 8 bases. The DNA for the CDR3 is TGTGCCAGCAGCCAGCGCGGGACTAGCGGGAGGGATGAGCAGTTCTTC. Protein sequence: CASSQRGTSGRDEQFF.

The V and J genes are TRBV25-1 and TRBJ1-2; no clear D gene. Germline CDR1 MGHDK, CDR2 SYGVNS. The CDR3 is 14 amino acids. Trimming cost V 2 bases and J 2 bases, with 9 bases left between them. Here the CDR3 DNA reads TGTGCCAGCAGTGAAGGCCCCCTGAACTATGGCTACACCTTC. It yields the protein CASSEGPLNYGYTF.

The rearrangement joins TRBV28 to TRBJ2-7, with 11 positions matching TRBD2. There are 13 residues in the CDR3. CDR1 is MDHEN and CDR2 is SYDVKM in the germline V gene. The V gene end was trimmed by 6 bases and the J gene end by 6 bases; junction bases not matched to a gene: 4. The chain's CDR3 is CASRVTSGGEQYF. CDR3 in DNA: TGTGCCAGCAGGGTCACTAGCGGGGGCGAGCAGTACTTC.

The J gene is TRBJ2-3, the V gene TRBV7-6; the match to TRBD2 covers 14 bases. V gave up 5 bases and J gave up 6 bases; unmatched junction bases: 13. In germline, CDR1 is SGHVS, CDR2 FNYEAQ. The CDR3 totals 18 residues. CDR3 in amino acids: CASSPLGLAGEETDTQYF. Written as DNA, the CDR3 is TGTGCCAGCAGCCCACTGGGACTAGCGGGAGAGGAGACCGATACGCAGTATTTT.

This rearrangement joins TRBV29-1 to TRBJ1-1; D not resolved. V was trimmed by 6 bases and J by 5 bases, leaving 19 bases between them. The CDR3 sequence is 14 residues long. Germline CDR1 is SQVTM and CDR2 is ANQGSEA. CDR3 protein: CSVPRTIDRTEAFF. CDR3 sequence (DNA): TGCAGCGTCCCGCGTACTATCGACCGGACTGAAGCTTTCTTT.

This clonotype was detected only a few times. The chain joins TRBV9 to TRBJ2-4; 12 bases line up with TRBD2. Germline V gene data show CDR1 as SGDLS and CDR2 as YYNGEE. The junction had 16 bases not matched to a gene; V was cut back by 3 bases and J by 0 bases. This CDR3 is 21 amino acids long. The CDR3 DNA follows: TGTGCCAGCAGCGCAAGACCGGGACTAGCGGGTGCGGATCTAGCCAAAAACATTCAGTACTTC. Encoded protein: CASSARPGLAGADLAKNIQYF.

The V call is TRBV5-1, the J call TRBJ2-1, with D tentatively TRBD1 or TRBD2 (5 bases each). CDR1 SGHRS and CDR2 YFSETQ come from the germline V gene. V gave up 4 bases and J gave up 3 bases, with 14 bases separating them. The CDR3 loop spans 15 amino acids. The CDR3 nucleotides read TGCGCCAGCAGCCCACGGGACCGACTCTACAATGAGCAGTTCTTC. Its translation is CASSPRDRLYNEQFF.

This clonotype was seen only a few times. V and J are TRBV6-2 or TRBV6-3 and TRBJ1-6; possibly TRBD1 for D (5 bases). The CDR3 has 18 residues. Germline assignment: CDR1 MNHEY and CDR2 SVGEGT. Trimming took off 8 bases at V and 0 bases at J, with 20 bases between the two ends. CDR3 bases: TGTGCCAGCGGAACCGGGACGATCAGGAGCTCCTATAATTCACCCCTCCACTTT. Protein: CASGTGTIRSSYNSPLHF.

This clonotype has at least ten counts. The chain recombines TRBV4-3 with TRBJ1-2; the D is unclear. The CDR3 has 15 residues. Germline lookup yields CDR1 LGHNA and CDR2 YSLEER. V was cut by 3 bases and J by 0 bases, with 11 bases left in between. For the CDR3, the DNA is TGCGCCAGCAGCCATGGTAGTCGGACTAACTATGGCTACACCTTC. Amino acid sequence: CASSHGSRTNYGYTF.

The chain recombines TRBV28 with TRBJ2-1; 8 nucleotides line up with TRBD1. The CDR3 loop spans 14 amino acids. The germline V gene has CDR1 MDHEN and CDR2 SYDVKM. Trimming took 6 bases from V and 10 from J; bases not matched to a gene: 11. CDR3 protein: CASRQTGDSYEQFF. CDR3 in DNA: TGTGCCAGCAGACAGACAGGGGACTCCTACGAGCAGTTCTTC.

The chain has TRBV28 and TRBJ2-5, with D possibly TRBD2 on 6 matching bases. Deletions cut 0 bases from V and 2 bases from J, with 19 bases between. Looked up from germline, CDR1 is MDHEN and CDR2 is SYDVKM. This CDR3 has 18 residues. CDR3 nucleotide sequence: TGTGCCAGCAGTTTATGGGCGGGAATTCAGGGAGAACAAGAGACCCAGTACTTC. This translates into CASSLWAGIQGEQETQYF.

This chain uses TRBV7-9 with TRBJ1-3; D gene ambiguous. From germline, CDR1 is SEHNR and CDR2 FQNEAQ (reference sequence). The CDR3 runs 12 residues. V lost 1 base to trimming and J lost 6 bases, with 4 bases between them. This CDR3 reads CASSLDPNTIYF. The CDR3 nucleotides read TGTGCCAGCAGCTTAGACCCAAACACCATATATTTT.

CDR3 coding DNA: TGTGCCAGCAGCTTAACTGCGGCAGCCGCTTACAATGAGCAGTTCTTC. The encoded protein is CASSLTAAAAYNEQFF. The chain couples TRBV7-3 to TRBJ2-1, with D hard to call. From germline, CDR1 is SGHTA and CDR2 FQGTGA. The CDR3 length is 16 residues. The V end was cut by 0 bases, the J end by 4 bases, with 13 bases between.

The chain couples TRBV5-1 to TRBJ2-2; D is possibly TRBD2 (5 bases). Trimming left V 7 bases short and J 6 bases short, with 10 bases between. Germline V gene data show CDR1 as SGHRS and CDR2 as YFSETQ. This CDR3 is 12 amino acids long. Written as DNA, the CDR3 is TGCGCCAGCCCGGGGTTTGCCGGGGAGCTGTTTTTT. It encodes CASPGFAGELFF.

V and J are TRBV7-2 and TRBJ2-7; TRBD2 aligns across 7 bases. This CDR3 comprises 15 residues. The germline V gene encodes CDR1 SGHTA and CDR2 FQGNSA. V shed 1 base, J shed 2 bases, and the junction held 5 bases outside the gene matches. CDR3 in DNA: TGTGCCAGCAGCTTAGAGGTCGGGAGGACCTACGAGCAGTACTTC. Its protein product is CASSLEVGRTYEQYF.

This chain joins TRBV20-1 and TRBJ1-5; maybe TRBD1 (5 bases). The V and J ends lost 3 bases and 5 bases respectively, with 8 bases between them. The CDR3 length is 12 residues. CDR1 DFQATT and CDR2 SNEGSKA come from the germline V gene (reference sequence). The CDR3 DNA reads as TGCAGTGCTAGCAGGGAAGATCAGCCCCAGCATTTT. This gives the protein CSASREDQPQHF.

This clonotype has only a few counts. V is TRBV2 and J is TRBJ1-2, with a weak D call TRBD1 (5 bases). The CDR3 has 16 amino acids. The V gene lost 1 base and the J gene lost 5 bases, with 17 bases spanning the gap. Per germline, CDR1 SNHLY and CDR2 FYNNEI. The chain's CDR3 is CASSEEQVTSSYGYTF. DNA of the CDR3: TGTGCCAGCAGTGAAGAACAGGTGACTTCTAGTTATGGCTACACCTTC.